The text below deals with one T cell receptor beta chain. The antigen is not known. Repertoires were generated with immunoSEQ multiplex PCR, while TCRdb's copy carries only in-frame clones and drops some. Of around 59,000 clones in the sample, more than 90% were seen once. These data originate in a study of a mutant IDH1 vaccine in newly diagnosed glioma. Overall study context: Former treatment meant radiotherapy, temozolomide, or both; the majority had gotten both.

CDR3 size: 14 residues. Germline V gene sequence: CDR1 SGHRS, CDR2 YFSETQ. Trimming cost V 5 bases and J 8 bases, with 19 bases left between them. Described time point: baseline, week 1 (first vaccination visit). As for treatment: pre-vaccination baseline after standard-of-care therapy. Those who donated had recent WHO grade 3 or 4 IDH1-mutant, ATRX-lost astrocytomas. Study-wide results and caveats: Among patients, 80% to 95% showed immune responses induced by the vaccine. Apparently, pseudoprogression bore no relation to changes among the top peripheral T cell clonotypes.

The receptor was isolated from a man aged 45 to 65 with glioma. The sequencing here drew on PBMCs, taken from a glioma patient treated with radiotherapy, temozolomide or both. V is TRBV5-1 and J is TRBJ1-1, with D hard to call. The CDR3 region has the DNA TGCGCCAGCAGGGTAGTTTTCGTAAAAGGCGAAGCTTTCTTT. Its translation: CASRVVFVKGEAFF.